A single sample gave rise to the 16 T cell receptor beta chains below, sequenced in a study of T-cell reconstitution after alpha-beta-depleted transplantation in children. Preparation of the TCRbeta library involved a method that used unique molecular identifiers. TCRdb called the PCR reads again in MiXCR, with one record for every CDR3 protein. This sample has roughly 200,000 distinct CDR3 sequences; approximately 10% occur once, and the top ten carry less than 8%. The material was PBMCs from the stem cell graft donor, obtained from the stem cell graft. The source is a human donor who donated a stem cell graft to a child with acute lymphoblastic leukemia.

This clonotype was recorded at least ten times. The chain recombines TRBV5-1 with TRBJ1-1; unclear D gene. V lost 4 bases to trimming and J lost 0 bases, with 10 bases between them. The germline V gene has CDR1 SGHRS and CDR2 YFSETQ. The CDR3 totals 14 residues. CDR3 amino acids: CASSAGPVNTEAFF. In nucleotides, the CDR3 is TGCGCCAGCAGCGCTGGACCGGTGAACACTGAAGCTTTCTTT. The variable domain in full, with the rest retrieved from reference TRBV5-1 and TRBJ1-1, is KAGVTQTPRYLIKTRGQQVTLSCSPISGHRSVSWYQQTPGQGLQFLFEYFSETQRNKGNFPGRFSGRQFSNSRSEMNVSTLELGDSALYLCASSAGPVNTEAFFGQGTRLTVV.

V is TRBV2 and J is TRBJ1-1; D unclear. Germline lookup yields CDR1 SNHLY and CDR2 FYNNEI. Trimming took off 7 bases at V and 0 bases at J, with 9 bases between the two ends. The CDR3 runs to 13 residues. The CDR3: CASKFEVNTEAFF. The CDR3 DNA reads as TGTGCCAGCAAGTTCGAGGTGAACACTGAAGCTTTCTTT.

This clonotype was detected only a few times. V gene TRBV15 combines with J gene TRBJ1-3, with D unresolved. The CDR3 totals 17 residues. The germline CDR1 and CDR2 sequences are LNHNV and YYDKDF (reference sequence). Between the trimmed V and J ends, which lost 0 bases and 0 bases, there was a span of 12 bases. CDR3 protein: CATSRDRPVLSGNTIYF. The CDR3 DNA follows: TGTGCCACCAGCAGAGATCGGCCGGTCCTCTCTGGAAACACCATATATTTT.

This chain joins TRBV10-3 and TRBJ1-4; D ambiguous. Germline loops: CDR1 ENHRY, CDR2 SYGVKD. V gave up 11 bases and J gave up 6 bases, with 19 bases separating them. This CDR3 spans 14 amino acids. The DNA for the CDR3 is TGTGCCTCCTCAAGGCGCGCAGAAGATGAAAAACTGTTTTTT. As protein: CASSRRAEDEKLFF.

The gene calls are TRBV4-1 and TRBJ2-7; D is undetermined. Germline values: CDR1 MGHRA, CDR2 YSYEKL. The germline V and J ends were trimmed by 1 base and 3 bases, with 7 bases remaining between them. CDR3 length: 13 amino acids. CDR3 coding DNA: TGCGCCAGCAGCCAAGGGGTAGACTACGAGCAGTACTTC. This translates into CASSQGVDYEQYF.

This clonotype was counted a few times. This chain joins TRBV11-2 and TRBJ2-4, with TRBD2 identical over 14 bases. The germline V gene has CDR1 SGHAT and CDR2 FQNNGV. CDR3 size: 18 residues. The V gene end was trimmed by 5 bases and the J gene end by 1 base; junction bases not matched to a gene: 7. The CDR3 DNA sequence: TGTGCCAGCAGCCCGGGACTAGCGGGGGCGGGGGCCAAAAACATTCAGTACTTC. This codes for CASSPGLAGAGAKNIQYF.

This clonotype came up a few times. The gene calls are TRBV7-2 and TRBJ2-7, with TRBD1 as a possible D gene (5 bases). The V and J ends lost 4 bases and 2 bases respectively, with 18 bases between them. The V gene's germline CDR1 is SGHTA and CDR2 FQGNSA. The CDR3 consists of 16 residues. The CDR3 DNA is TGTGCCAGCAGCTATCCATCGGGCAGGGCCGCCTACGAGCAGTACTTC. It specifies CASSYPSGRAAYEQYF.

CDR3 bases: TGTGCCAGCAGCCAATCATTCGGGGGTCGGAACACTGAAGCTTTCTTT. Encoded protein: CASSQSFGGRNTEAFF. The chain employs TRBV3-1 and TRBJ1-1, with D perhaps matching TRBD1 (5 bases). V was clipped by 2 bases and J by 1 base, with 14 bases between them. Germline CDR1 is LGHDT and CDR2 is YNNKEL (reference sequence). The CDR3 has 16 amino acids.

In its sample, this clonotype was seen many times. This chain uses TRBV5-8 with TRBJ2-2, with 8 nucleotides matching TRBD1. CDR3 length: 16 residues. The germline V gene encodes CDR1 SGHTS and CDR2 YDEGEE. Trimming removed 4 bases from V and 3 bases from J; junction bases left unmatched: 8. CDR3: CASSTPGQAHTGELFF. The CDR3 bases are TGTGCCAGCAGCACACCGGGACAGGCTCACACCGGGGAGCTGTTTTTT.

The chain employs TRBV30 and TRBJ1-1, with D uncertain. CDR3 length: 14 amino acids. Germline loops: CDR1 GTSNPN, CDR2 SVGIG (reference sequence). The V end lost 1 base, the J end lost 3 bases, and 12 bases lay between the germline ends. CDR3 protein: CAWSAGSGDTEAFF. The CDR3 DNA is TGTGCCTGGAGTGCTGGCAGTGGGGACACTGAAGCTTTCTTT.

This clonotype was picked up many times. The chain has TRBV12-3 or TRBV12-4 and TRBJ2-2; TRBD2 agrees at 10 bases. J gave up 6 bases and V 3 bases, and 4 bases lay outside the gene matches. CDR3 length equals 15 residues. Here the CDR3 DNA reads TGTGCCAGCAGTTTGAGCGGGGGGGCCGCCGGGGAGCTGTTTTTT. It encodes CASSLSGGAAGELFF.

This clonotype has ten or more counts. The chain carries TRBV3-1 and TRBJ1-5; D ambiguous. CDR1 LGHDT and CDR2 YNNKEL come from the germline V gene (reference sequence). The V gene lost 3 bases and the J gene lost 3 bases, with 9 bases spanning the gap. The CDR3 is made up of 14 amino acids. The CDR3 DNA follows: TGTGCCAGCAGCCAGGAGGGAGCCAATCAGCCCCAGCATTTT. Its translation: CASSQEGANQPQHF.

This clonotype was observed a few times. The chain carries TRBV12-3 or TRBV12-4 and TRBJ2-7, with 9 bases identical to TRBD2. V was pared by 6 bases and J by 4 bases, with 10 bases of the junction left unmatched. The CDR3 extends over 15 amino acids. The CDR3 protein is CASRPSAGGWYEQYF. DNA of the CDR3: TGTGCCAGCAGGCCCTCAGCGGGGGGTTGGTACGAGCAGTACTTC.

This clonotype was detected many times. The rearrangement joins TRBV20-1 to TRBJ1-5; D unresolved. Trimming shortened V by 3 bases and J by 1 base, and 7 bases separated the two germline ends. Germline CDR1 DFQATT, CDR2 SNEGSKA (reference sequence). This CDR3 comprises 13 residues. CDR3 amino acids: CSARRLSNQPQHF. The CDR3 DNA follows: TGCAGTGCTAGGAGGCTGAGCAATCAGCCCCAGCATTTT.

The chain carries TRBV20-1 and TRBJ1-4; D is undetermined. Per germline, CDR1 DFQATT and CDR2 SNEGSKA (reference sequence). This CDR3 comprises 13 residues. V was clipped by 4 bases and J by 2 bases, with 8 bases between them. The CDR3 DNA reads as TGCAGTGCTAAGACGGTTACTAATGAAAAACTGTTTTTT. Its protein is CSAKTVTNEKLFF.

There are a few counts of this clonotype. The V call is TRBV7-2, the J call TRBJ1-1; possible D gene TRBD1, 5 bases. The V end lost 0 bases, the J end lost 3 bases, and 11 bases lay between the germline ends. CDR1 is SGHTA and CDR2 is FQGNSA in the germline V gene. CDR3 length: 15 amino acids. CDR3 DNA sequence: TGTGCCAGCAGCTTAGCGCTGGGGCTGCACACTGAAGCTTTCTTT. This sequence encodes CASSLALGLHTEAFF. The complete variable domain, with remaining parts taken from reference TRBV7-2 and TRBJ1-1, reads GAGVSQSPSNKVTEKGKDVELRCDPISGHTALYWYRQSLGQGLEFLIYFQGNSAPDKSGLPSDRFSAERTGGSVSTLTIQRTQQEDSAVYLCASSLALGLHTEAFFGQGTRLTVV.